One and the same sample provided the 32 T cell receptor beta chains below, sequenced in a study of T cells in Graves' hyperthyroidism and ophthalmopathy. RNA transcripts yielded amplified TCR beta CDR3 regions. The primer set for the first-round RT-PCR of the TCR CDR3 was HTBI. TCRdb ran MiXCR on the multiplex PCR reads and lists one entry per CDR3 protein. The profile covers roughly 710,000 distinct CDR3 sequences, with 30% to 40% appearing a single time and 30% to 40% taken by the ten largest. Sequenced material: blood. The receptors originated from a woman aged 40 to 50 with Graves' hyperthyroidism.

The chain couples TRBV9 to TRBJ2-5, with D perhaps TRBD1 (6 bases). The CDR3 spans 15 residues. The germline V and J ends were trimmed by 4 bases and 5 bases, with 18 bases remaining between them. Looked up from germline, CDR1 is SGDLS and CDR2 is YYNGEE. CDR3 DNA: TGTGCCAGCAGCTTATATACAGGGAGTTGGGAGACCCAGTACTTC. Translating gives CASSLYTGSWETQYF.

This clonotype showed up many times. The chain joins TRBV4-3 to TRBJ1-6; D not certain. The germline V gene has CDR1 LGHNA and CDR2 YSLEER. The CDR3 contains 13 residues. V gave up 2 bases and J gave up 10 bases, with 9 bases separating them. The CDR3 protein is CASSQSSASPLHF. CDR3 nucleotides: TGCGCCAGCAGCCAAAGTAGCGCATCACCCCTCCACTTT.

This clonotype occurred a few times. The chain combines TRBV7-9 with TRBJ2-7, with 8 bases aligning to TRBD2. The CDR3 has 18 amino acids. Germline CDR1 is SEHNR and CDR2 is FQNEAQ (reference sequence). Unmatched junction bases numbered 16, after V lost 2 bases and J lost 4 bases. The CDR3 spells CASSLLARLSGGRYEQYF. The CDR3 DNA follows: TGTGCCAGCAGCTTACTAGCCCGTTTATCGGGAGGGAGGTACGAGCAGTACTTC.

V is TRBV20-1 and J is TRBJ2-5, with 16 bases matching TRBD2. Trimming removed 3 bases from V and 6 bases from J; junction bases left unmatched: 7. The CDR3 has 16 amino acids. The germline V gene has CDR1 DFQATT and CDR2 SNEGSKA (reference sequence). CDR3 nucleotides: TGCAGTGCTAGTGGGACTAGCGGGGGGGGCAAAAAGACCCAGTACTTC. This codes for CSASGTSGGGKKTQYF.

This clonotype has only a few counts. The gene calls are TRBV6-2 or TRBV6-3 and TRBJ2-5, with 9 bases identical to TRBD2. Germline CDR1 MNHEY, CDR2 SVGEGT. Unmatched junction bases numbered 10, after V lost 6 bases and J lost 2 bases. This CDR3 is 16 amino acids long. CDR3 residues: CASSSPLAGRQETQYF. CDR3 bases: TGTGCCAGCAGCTCTCCCCTAGCGGGGCGGCAAGAGACCCAGTACTTC.

The J gene is TRBJ1-5, the V gene TRBV12-3 or TRBV12-4, with a weak D call TRBD1 (5 bases). This CDR3 has 15 amino acids. The V end lost 3 bases, the J end lost 4 bases, and 13 bases lay between the germline ends. The CDR3 reads CASSLTPGRNQPQHF. Written as DNA, the CDR3 is TGTGCCAGCAGTTTGACTCCGGGACGAAATCAGCCCCAGCATTTT.

The sample holds many counts of this clonotype. The chain carries TRBV19 and TRBJ2-7; no firm D call. Germline V gene data show CDR1 as LNHDA and CDR2 as SQIVND (reference sequence). CDR3 size: 13 residues. Trimming removed 7 bases from V and 2 bases from J, with 12 bases in between. In DNA form, the CDR3 reads TGTGCCAGTACCTCTGGCCCAACCTACGAGCAGTACTTC. Protein product: CASTSGPTYEQYF.

This chain links TRBV5-4 with TRBJ1-4; 8 bases line up with TRBD1. CDR1 SGHNT and CDR2 YYREEE come from the germline V gene (reference sequence). The CDR3 loop spans 15 amino acids. V was clipped by 4 bases and J by 8 bases; unmatched bases: 10. CDR3 sequence reads: CASSVQGEYREKLFF. Written as DNA, the CDR3 is TGTGCCAGCAGCGTACAGGGGGAGTATAGAGAAAAACTGTTTTTT.

This clonotype appeared a few times. This chain links TRBV24-1 with TRBJ1-2, with D perhaps TRBD1 (6 bases). V gave up 3 bases and J gave up 4 bases, with 17 bases separating them. Germline CDR1 reads KGHDR; CDR2 reads SFDVKD. This CDR3 has 16 amino acids. CDR3: CATSDRDREGGYGYTF. As DNA, the CDR3 is TGTGCCACCAGTGATCGGGACCGCGAAGGGGGCTATGGCTACACCTTC.

The rearrangement uses TRBV7-9 and TRBJ2-3; no definite D call. Germline values: CDR1 SEHNR, CDR2 FQNEAQ (reference sequence). The V end lost 4 bases, the J end lost 6 bases, and 8 bases lay between the germline ends. CDR3 length: 12 residues. CDR3 bases: TGTGCCAGCAGCTCCCGACGGGATACGCAGTATTTT. The encoded protein is CASSSRRDTQYF.

Only a few counts were recorded for this clonotype. This chain links TRBV4-1 with TRBJ1-1; TRBD1 might be the D (6 bases). The germline V gene encodes CDR1 MGHRA and CDR2 YSYEKL. Trimming took off 5 bases at V and 3 bases at J, with 10 bases between the two ends. This CDR3 region has 13 residues. In DNA, the CDR3 is TGCGCCAGCAGCAGGACAGACGACACTGAAGCTTTCTTT. Protein: CASSRTDDTEAFF.

The table lists this clonotype with a few counts. V usage is TRBV4-3 and J usage is TRBJ1-1, with 8 bases lining up with TRBD1. The ends lost 4 bases at V and 0 bases at J; junction bases unmatched: 7. Germline CDR1 reads LGHNA; CDR2 reads YSLEER. The CDR3 sequence is 16 residues long. The CDR3 loop is CASSPGDRGLNTEAFF. CDR3 coding DNA: TGCGCCAGCAGCCCAGGAGACAGGGGTTTGAACACTGAAGCTTTCTTT.

This clonotype was detected many times. The chain combines TRBV20-1 with TRBJ2-7; D not certain. This CDR3 contains 11 residues. V lost 6 bases and J lost 7, with 13 bases in between. Germline V gene data show CDR1 as DFQATT and CDR2 as SNEGSKA (reference sequence). The CDR3 spells CSAYEKLEQYF. The CDR3 DNA reads as TGCAGTGCATACGAAAAGTTGGAGCAGTACTTC.

The table lists this clonotype with many counts. V usage is TRBV2 and J usage is TRBJ2-7, with 11 bases matching TRBD2. CDR1 is SNHLY and CDR2 is FYNNEI in the germline V gene. The CDR3 consists of 14 residues. The V gene end was trimmed by 10 bases and the J gene end by 0 bases; junction bases not matched to a gene: 5. This CDR3 reads CATQTSGSSYEQYF. CDR3 DNA sequence: TGTGCCACGCAAACTAGCGGGAGCTCCTACGAGCAGTACTTC. Full variable domain (remainder filled in from reference TRBV2 and TRBJ2-7): EPEVTQTPSHQVTQMGQEVILRCVPISNHLYFYWYRQILGQKVEFLVSFYNNEISEKSEIFDDQFSVERPDGSNFTLKIRSTKLEDSAMYFCATQTSGSSYEQYFGPGTRLTVT.

This clonotype was seen repeatedly, ten times or more. The chain combines TRBV7-8 with TRBJ1-2; D call uncertain. Trimming shortened V by 5 bases and J by 0 bases, and 13 bases separated the two germline ends. The CDR3 spans 15 residues. From germline, CDR1 is SGHVS and CDR2 FQNEAQ. The CDR3 reads CASSRKTTTNYGYTF. CDR3 DNA: TGTGCCAGCAGCCGAAAGACAACCACTAACTATGGCTACACCTTC.

The chain uses TRBV10-2 and TRBJ2-2; the match to TRBD2 covers 12 bases. With 4 bases clipped from V and 5 bases from J, the junction kept 8 bases outside the gene matches. The CDR3 consists of 17 residues. Germline V lookup: CDR1 WSHSY, CDR2 SAAADI. The CDR3 loop reads CASSGLAGGPETGELFF. The CDR3 bases are TGCGCCAGCAGTGGCCTAGCGGGGGGGCCTGAGACCGGGGAGCTGTTTTTT.

The table lists this clonotype with many counts. As DNA, the CDR3 is TGTGCCAGCAGCTTAGGGCCCCCGGAGTTCTCTGGAAACACCATATATTTT. Its translation: CASSLGPPEFSGNTIYF. V usage is TRBV7-2 and J usage is TRBJ1-3, with no clear D. Germline V gene data show CDR1 as SGHTA and CDR2 as FQGNSA. CDR3 size: 17 residues. The V end lost 1 base, the J end lost 0 bases, and 13 bases lay between the germline ends.

This clonotype has more than one count but fewer than ten. The gene calls are TRBV14 and TRBJ2-6; no definite D call. CDR3 length equals 17 residues. Trimming removed 0 bases from V and 6 bases from J, with 15 bases in between. Germline CDR1 and CDR2: SGHDN and FVKESK. This chain's CDR3 is CASSQDLTVRAANVLTF. The CDR3 DNA follows: TGTGCCAGCAGCCAAGATTTGACGGTTCGAGCGGCCAACGTCCTGACTTTC.

This clonotype has a handful of counts. This rearrangement joins TRBV14 to TRBJ1-1; D is unclear. V was pared by 2 bases and J by 5 bases, with 9 bases between. The CDR3 length is 13 residues. Per the germline V gene, CDR1 is SGHDN and CDR2 is FVKESK. This CDR3 is CASSQNWRTEAFF. The CDR3 coding sequence is TGTGCCAGCAGCCAAAATTGGAGAACTGAAGCTTTCTTT. Variable domain in full (rest from reference TRBV14 and TRBJ1-1): EAGVTQFPSHSVIEKGQTVTLRCDPISGHDNLYWYRRVMGKEIKFLLHFVKESKQDESGMPNNRFLAERTGGTYSTLKVQPAELEDSGVYFCASSQNWRTEAFFGQGTRLTVV.

This clonotype has at least ten counts. The chain has TRBV5-5 and TRBJ1-2; a weak D match, TRBD1 (6 bases). The germline V and J ends were trimmed by 1 base and 0 bases, with 7 bases remaining between them. There are 14 residues in the CDR3. Germline assignment: CDR1 SGHKS and CDR2 YYEKEE (reference sequence). The DNA for the CDR3 is TGTGCCAGCAGCTTGACAGGGACTAACTATGGCTACACCTTC. It translates to CASSLTGTNYGYTF.

This clonotype has a handful of counts. The CDR3 sequence is CASSLGLDNEQFF. In DNA, the CDR3 is TGTGCCAGCAGCTTAGGACTAGACAATGAGCAGTTCTTC. The rearrangement uses TRBV7-3 and TRBJ2-7, with TRBD2 identical over 7 bases. The assigned J gene may be wrong: the sequence end matches TRBJ2-1 better. Germline lookup yields CDR1 SGHTA and CDR2 FQGTGA. The CDR3 runs to 13 residues.

The chain carries TRBV6-5 and TRBJ2-3; the D gene is possibly TRBD2 (6 bases). CDR3 length: 14 residues. Germline values: CDR1 MNHEY, CDR2 SVGAGI. V was cut by 6 bases and J by 0 bases, with 10 bases left in between. This CDR3 reads CASRDGTSTDTQYF. CDR3 bases: TGTGCCAGCAGGGACGGGACTAGCACAGATACGCAGTATTTT.

The genes are TRBV6-2 or TRBV6-3 and TRBJ2-5; no definite D call. Germline values: CDR1 MNHEY, CDR2 SVGEGT. Trimming took 0 bases from V and 6 from J, leaving 8 bases between them. The CDR3 is 13 residues long. Here the CDR3 reads CASSYSLEKTQYF. In DNA form, the CDR3 reads TGTGCCAGCAGTTACTCCCTGGAGAAGACCCAGTACTTC.

The rearrangement joins TRBV4-3 to TRBJ2-7; possibly TRBD1 for D (6 bases). The V gene's germline CDR1 is LGHNA and CDR2 YSLEER. Trimming took 1 base from V and 5 from J, leaving 15 bases between them. This CDR3 has 15 residues. CDR3 coding DNA: TGCGCCAGCAGCCAAGTAGAAGGGGGAGCCCACGAGCAGTACTTC. Its translation: CASSQVEGGAHEQYF.

This clonotype was detected many times. V gene TRBV20-1 combines with J gene TRBJ1-1; D not resolved. This CDR3 contains 11 residues. Trimming left V 4 bases short and J 6 bases short, with 9 bases between. Germline V lookup: CDR1 DFQATT, CDR2 SNEGSKA (reference sequence). As DNA, the CDR3 is TGCAGTGCTAACCTGCTCGCTGAAGCTTTCTTT. Translated: CSANLLAEAFF.

Remarks on this clonotype: A much more abundant neighbour one base away suggests this may be a read error. The chain is built from TRBV10-3 and TRBJ1-4, with TRBD1 matching over 9 bases. V gave up 6 bases and J gave up 6 bases; unmatched junction bases: 2. CDR3 size: 13 residues. Germline V gene sequence: CDR1 ENHRY, CDR2 SYGVKD. In nucleotides, the CDR3 is TGTGCCATCAGGGGACAGGGTGATGAAAAACTGTTTTTT. Protein: CAIRGQGDEKLFF.

This clonotype was observed at least ten times. The rearrangement uses TRBV12-3 or TRBV12-4 and TRBJ1-6, with TRBD1 matching 7 bases. V lost 6 bases to trimming and J lost 7 bases; unmatched junction nucleotides: 6. The CDR3 is 14 amino acids. In nucleotides, the CDR3 is TGTGCCAGCAGCCGAACAGGGGCCAATTCACCCCTCCACTTT. Its translation is CASSRTGANSPLHF.

J is TRBJ1-3 and V is TRBV7-2; D perhaps matches TRBD1 (6 bases). V lost 3 bases and J lost 9, with 15 bases in between. The CDR3 contains 14 residues. CDR1 and CDR2 from the germline V gene are SGHTA and FQGNSA. The DNA for the CDR3 is TGTGCCAGCAGCTTCATAGCTGAGACAGGCACCATATATTTT. Protein: CASSFIAETGTIYF.

This clonotype came up many times. The chain is built from TRBV7-8 and TRBJ1-1; no clear D gene. The CDR3 totals 14 residues. In germline, CDR1 is SGHVS, CDR2 FQNEAQ. V shed 7 bases and J shed 1 base, with 13 bases lying between them. This CDR3 is CASTKFGSNTEAFF. The CDR3 nucleotides read TGTGCCAGCACTAAATTCGGGTCGAACACTGAAGCTTTCTTT.

The chain links TRBV20-1 to TRBJ1-4, with no clear D. The CDR3 has 17 residues. Trimming took off 3 bases at V and 4 bases at J, with 21 bases between the two ends. Germline values: CDR1 DFQATT, CDR2 SNEGSKA (reference sequence). CDR3 loop: CSARVVVGQASNEKLFF. Written as DNA, the CDR3 is TGCAGTGCTAGGGTGGTTGTTGGGCAGGCCAGTAATGAAAAACTGTTTTTT.

The chain combines TRBV4-3 with TRBJ1-3, with D possibly matching TRBD1 (6 bases). V dropped 3 bases and J dropped 2 bases, with 14 bases sitting between them. CDR1 is LGHNA and CDR2 is YSLEER in the germline V gene. The length of the CDR3 is 16 residues. The CDR3 reads CASSHGIQGPGNTIYF. The CDR3 DNA sequence: TGCGCCAGCAGCCATGGGATACAGGGCCCTGGAAACACCATATATTTT.

This clonotype was detected many times. This CDR3 is CASSSGTGGSTF. In DNA form, the CDR3 reads TGTGCCAGCAGCAGCGGGACAGGGGGCAGCACCTTC. The chain joins TRBV5-6 to TRBJ1-2; 12 bases fit TRBD1. Germline CDR1 and CDR2: SGHDT and YYEEEE. J lost 13 bases, V lost 4 bases, and 5 bases had no gene match. The CDR3 runs 12 residues.